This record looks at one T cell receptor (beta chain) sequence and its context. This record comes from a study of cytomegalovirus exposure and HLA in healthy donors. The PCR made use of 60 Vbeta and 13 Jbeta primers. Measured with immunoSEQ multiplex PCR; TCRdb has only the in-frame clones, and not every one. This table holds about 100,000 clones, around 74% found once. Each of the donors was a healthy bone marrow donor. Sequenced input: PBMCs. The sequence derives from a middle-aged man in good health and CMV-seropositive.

CDR3 sequence: CAISESALHDEQFF. CDR3 coding DNA: TGTGCCATCAGTGAGTCGGCACTACACGATGAGCAGTTCTTC. This chain joins TRBV10-3 and TRBJ2-1; D remains ambiguous. The CDR3 length is 14 residues. V lost 0 bases to trimming and J lost 8 bases, with 11 bases between them. Germline CDR1 ENHRY, CDR2 SYGVKD.